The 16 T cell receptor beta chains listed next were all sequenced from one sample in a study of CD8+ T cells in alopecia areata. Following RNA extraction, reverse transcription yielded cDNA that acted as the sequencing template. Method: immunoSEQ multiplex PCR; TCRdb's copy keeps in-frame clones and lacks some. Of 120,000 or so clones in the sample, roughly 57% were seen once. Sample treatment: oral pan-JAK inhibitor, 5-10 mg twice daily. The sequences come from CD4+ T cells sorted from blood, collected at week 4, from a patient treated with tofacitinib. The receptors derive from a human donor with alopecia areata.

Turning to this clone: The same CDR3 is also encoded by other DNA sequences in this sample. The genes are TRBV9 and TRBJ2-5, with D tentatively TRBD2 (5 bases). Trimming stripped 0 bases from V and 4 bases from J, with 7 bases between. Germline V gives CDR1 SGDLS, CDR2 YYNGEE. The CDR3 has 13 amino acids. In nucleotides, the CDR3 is TGTGCCAGCAGCGTAGTAGGAGGAGAGACCCAGTACTTC. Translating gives CASSVVGGETQYF.

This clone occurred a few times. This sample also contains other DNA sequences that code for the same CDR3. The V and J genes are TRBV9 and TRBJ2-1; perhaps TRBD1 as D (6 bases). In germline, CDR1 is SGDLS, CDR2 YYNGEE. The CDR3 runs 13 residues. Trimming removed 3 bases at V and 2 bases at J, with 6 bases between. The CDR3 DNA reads TGTGCCAGCAGCGGGGACACCTACAATGAGCAGTTCTTC. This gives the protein CASSGDTYNEQFF.

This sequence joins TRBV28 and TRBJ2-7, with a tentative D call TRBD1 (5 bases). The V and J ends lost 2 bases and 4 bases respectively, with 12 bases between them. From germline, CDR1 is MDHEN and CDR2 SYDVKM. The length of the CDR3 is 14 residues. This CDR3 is CASSLQGNIYEQYF. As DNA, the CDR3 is TGTGCCAGCAGTTTACAGGGAAATATTTACGAGCAGTACTTC.

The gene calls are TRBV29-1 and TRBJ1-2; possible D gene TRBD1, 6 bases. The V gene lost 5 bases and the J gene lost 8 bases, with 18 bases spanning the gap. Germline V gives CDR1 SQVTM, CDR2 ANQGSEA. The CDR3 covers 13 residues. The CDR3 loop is CSVMAQGIGGYTF. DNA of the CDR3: TGCAGCGTTATGGCACAGGGTATCGGGGGCTACACCTTC.

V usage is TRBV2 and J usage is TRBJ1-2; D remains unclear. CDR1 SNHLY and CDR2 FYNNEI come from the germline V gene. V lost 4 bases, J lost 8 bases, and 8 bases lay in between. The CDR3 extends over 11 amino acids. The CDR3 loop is CASSVYLGYTF. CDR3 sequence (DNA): TGTGCCAGCAGTGTGTATCTCGGCTACACCTTC.

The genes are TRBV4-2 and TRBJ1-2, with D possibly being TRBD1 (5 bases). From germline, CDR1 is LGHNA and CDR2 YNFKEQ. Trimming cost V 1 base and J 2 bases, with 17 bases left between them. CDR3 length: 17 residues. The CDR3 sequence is CASSQVLNGASNYGYTF. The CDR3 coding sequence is TGTGCCAGCAGCCAAGTCCTCAATGGGGCCTCGAACTATGGCTACACCTTC.

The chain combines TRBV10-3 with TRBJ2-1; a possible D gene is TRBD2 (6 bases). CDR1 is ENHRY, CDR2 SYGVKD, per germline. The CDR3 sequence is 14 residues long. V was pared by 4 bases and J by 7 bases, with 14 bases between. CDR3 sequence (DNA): TGTGCCATCAGTGGGGGTCAGGGAGGAAATGAGCAGTTCTTC. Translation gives CAISGGQGGNEQFF.

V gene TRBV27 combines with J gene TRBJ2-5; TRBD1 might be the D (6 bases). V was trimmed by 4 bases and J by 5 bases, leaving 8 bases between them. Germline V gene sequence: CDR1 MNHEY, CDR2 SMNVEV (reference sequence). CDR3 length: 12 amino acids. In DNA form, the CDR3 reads TGTGCCAGCAGTTCCAGGGGTGAGACCCAGTACTTC. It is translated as CASSSRGETQYF.

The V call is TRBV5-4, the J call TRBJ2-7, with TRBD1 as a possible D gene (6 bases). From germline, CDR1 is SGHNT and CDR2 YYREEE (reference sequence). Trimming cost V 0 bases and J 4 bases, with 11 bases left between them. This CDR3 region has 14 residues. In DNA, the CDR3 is TGTGCCAGCAGCTTGGGGGGGCTGGGGTACGAGCAGTACTTC. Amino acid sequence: CASSLGGLGYEQYF. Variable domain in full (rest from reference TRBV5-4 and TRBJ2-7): ETGVTQSPTHLIKTRGQQVTLRCSSQSGHNTVSWYQQALGQGPQFIFQYYREEENGRGNFPPRFSGLQFPNYSSELNVNALELDDSALYLCASSLGGLGYEQYFGPGTRLTVT.

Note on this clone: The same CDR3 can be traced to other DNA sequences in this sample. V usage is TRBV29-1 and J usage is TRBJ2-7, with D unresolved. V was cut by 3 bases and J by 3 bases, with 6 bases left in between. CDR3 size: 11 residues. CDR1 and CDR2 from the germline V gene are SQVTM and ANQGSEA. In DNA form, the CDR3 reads TGCAGCGTTGACCTGGGCTACGAGCAGTACTTC. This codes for CSVDLGYEQYF.

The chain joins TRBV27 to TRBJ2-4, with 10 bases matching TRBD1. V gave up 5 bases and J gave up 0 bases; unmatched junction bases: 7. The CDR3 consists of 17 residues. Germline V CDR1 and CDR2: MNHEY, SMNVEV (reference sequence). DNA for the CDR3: TGTGCCAGCAGTGGGGGGACAGGGGTCCTAGCCAAAAACATTCAGTACTTC. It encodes CASSGGTGVLAKNIQYF.

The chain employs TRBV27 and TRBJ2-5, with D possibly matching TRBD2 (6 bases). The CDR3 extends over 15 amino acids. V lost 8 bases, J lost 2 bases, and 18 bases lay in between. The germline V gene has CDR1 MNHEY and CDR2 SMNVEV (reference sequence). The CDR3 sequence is CASGASGVKQETQYF. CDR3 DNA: TGTGCCAGCGGCGCATCGGGAGTGAAACAAGAGACCCAGTACTTC.

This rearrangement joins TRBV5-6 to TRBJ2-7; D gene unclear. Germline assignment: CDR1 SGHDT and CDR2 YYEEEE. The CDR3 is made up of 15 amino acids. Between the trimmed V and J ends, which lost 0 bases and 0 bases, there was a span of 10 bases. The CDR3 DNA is TGTGCCAGCAGCTTGGCGAGGCTGACCTCCTACGAGCAGTACTTC. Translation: CASSLARLTSYEQYF.

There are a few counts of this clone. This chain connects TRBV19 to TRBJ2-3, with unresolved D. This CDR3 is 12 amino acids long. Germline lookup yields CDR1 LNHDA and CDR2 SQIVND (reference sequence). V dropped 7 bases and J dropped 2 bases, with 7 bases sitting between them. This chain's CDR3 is CASNRDTDTQYF. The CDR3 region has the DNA TGTGCCAGTAATAGGGACACAGATACGCAGTATTTT.

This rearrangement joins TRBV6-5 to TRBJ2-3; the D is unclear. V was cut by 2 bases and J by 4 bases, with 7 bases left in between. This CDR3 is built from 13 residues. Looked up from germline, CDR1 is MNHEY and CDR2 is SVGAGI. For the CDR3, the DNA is TGTGCCAGCAGTTACCGTGGGGCAGATACGCAGTATTTT. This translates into CASSYRGADTQYF.

This CDR3 reads CASRGQETQYF. As DNA, the CDR3 is TGTGCCAGCAGGGGGCAAGAGACCCAGTACTTC. This sequence joins TRBV6-5 and TRBJ2-5; the D is unclear. The CDR3 is made up of 11 amino acids. V lost 6 bases, J lost 2 bases, and 4 bases lay in between. The germline V gene has CDR1 MNHEY and CDR2 SVGAGI.